This T cell receptor (beta chain) was observed in a study of blood T cell repertoires in COVID-19. The overall study: PBMCs, B-cell-depleted T cells, or T cells provided the cDNA or gDNA that made up the material.

Per the germline V gene, CDR1 is KGHSH and CDR2 is LQKENI. V was clipped by 3 bases and J by 0 bases, with 8 bases between them. This CDR3 comprises 14 residues. Original handling: Estimation of nucleated cell counts was performed using reference gene primer amplification. Sequencing was performed with immunoSEQ multiplex PCR; in TCRdb, only in-frame clones are kept and a portion is missing. For V, J and clone size, that table is used; D and trimming come from the DNA. The sample records approximately 270,000 clones, about nine tenths being singletons. Participants, 18 to 89 years old, spanned 25 or so US areas.

The chain recombines TRBV18 with TRBJ1-1; D is possibly TRBD1 (5 bases). The sequence was obtained from a man in his forties who had recovered from COVID-19. The sequenced sample consisted of PBMCs or T cells enriched from blood (not recorded which). For the CDR3, the DNA is TGTGCCAGCTCACCGACAGCTATGAACACTGAAGCTTTCTTT. Translated: CASSPTAMNTEAFF.